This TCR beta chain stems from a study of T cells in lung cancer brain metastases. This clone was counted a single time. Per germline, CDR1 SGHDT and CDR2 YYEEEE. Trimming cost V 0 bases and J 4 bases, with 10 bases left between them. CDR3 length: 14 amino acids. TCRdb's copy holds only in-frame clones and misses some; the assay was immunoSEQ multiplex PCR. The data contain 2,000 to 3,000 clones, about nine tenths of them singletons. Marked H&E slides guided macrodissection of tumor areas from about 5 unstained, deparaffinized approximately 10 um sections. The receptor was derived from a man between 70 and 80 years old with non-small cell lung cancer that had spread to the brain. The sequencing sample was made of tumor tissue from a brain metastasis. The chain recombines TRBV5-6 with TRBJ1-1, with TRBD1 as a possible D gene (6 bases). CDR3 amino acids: CASSLDEDSTEAFF. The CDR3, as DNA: TGTGCCAGCAGCTTGGATGAGGACAGCACTGAAGCTTTCTTT.